The 14 T cell receptor beta chains presented below share a single source sample, sequenced in a study of T cell repertoires in cytomegalovirus infection. TCRdb re-analysed the reads in MiXCR, keeping a single row per CDR3 protein. The table has 85,000 to 130,000 distinct CDR3 sequences, about 25% seen once. The material sequenced was CD8+ T cells from PBMCs. Source of these receptors: a human donor in good health (CMV status not recorded). Some clones in this sample may be carry-over from other donors' samples.

The rearrangement uses TRBV19 and TRBJ2-7; D call uncertain. Germline lookup yields CDR1 LNHDA and CDR2 SQIVND (reference sequence). V lost 4 bases and J 1 base, leaving 14 bases between the germline ends. The CDR3 extends over 15 amino acids. CDR3 coding DNA: TGTGCCAGTAGTACAGTTCTCGGGTCGTCCTACGAGCAGTACTTC. It is translated as CASSTVLGSSYEQYF.

This clonotype has more than one count but fewer than ten. The CDR3 DNA reads as TGCAGCGTTGATCTGGACAGTCGCACAGATACGCAGTATTTT. This codes for CSVDLDSRTDTQYF. The chain is built from TRBV29-1 and TRBJ2-3; D may be TRBD1 (6 bases). Germline V gene data show CDR1 as SQVTM and CDR2 as ANQGSEA. V was shortened by 3 bases and J by 1 base, with 11 bases between the two germline ends. The CDR3 consists of 14 residues.

Ten or more counts support this clonotype. V usage is TRBV5-4 and J usage is TRBJ2-2; D possibly corresponds to TRBD2 (6 bases). Germline assignment: CDR1 SGHNT and CDR2 YYREEE (reference sequence). The V gene lost 0 bases and the J gene lost 5 bases, with 8 bases spanning the gap. The CDR3 is made up of 14 amino acids. The CDR3 region is CASSLGLGTGELFF. Here the CDR3 DNA reads TGTGCCAGCAGCTTGGGACTAGGGACCGGGGAGCTGTTTTTT.

This clonotype was counted at least ten times. DNA of the CDR3: TGCAGTGCCCAGGGACTAGCGGGGGGGCCGGAGACCCAGTACTTC. Amino acid sequence: CSAQGLAGGPETQYF. The chain employs TRBV20-1 and TRBJ2-5; 16 positions match TRBD2. J gave up 5 bases and V 6 bases, and 6 bases lay outside the gene matches. Germline assignment: CDR1 DFQATT and CDR2 SNEGSKA (reference sequence). The CDR3 runs 15 residues.

This clonotype was observed a handful of times. The V gene is TRBV5-4, the J gene TRBJ2-2; 9 nucleotides match TRBD1. The CDR3 has 15 residues. Germline CDR1 is SGHNT and CDR2 is YYREEE (reference sequence). V was clipped by 2 bases and J by 7 bases; unmatched bases: 6. The chain's CDR3 is CASSFRTGENGELFF. In DNA, the CDR3 is TGTGCCAGCAGCTTTCGGACAGGGGAGAACGGGGAGCTGTTTTTT.

V is TRBV4-3 and J is TRBJ2-1, with D hard to call. Trimming shortened V by 4 bases and J by 8 bases, and 12 bases separated the two germline ends. This CDR3 has 13 amino acids. The germline V gene has CDR1 LGHNA and CDR2 YSLEER. The CDR3 loop is CASSRTLLDEQFF. The CDR3 nucleotides are TGCGCCAGCAGCCGAACCCTGTTGGATGAGCAGTTCTTC.

The chain joins TRBV12-5 to TRBJ2-6; 7 nucleotides match TRBD1. Germline V gene data show CDR1 as LGHNT and CDR2 as FRNRAP. The CDR3 covers 20 residues. The V and J ends lost 0 bases and 0 bases, in that order; junction bases with no gene match: 11. The CDR3 nucleotides read TGTGCTAGTGGTTTGGTCCACCGGGACAGTCCCAACTCTGGGGCCAACGTCCTGACTTTC. The encoded protein is CASGLVHRDSPNSGANVLTF.

J is TRBJ1-2 and V is TRBV3-1; D possibly corresponds to TRBD1 (6 bases). V dropped 1 base and J dropped 0 bases, with 15 bases sitting between them. Germline CDR1 reads LGHDT; CDR2 reads YNNKEL (reference sequence). This CDR3 spans 17 amino acids. The CDR3, as DNA: TGTGCCAGCAGCCAAGTCATCAGGGACACCCCTAACTATGGCTACACCTTC. Translating it yields CASSQVIRDTPNYGYTF.

This clonotype came up many times. This chain uses TRBV7-9 with TRBJ1-2; 8 nucleotides align to TRBD1. The trim removed 3 bases at V and 3 bases at J, leaving 6 bases unmatched. Germline loops: CDR1 SEHNR, CDR2 FQNEAQ (reference sequence). This CDR3 is built from 15 residues. The DNA of the CDR3 is TGTGCCAGCAGCTTGCCGCTGACAGGGGACTATGGCTACACCTTC. Translating it yields CASSLPLTGDYGYTF. The full variable domain, with the rest looked up from reference TRBV7-9 and TRBJ1-2, is DTGVSQNPRHKITKRGQNVTFRCDPISEHNRLYWYRQTLGQGPEFLTYFQNEAQLEKSRLLSDRFSAERPKGSFSTLEIQRTEQGDSAMYLCASSLPLTGDYGYTFGSGTRLTVV.

The rearrangement joins TRBV18 to TRBJ1-6; TRBD1 matches at 11 bases. This CDR3 is built from 15 residues. The germline V gene has CDR1 KGHSH and CDR2 LQKENI. V dropped 3 bases and J dropped 9; count of bases not matched to a gene: 4. CDR3 residues: CASSPPGTGGSPLHF. For the CDR3, the DNA is TGTGCCAGCTCACCCCCCGGGACAGGGGGTTCACCCCTCCACTTT.

This clonotype was detected ten times or more. This chain uses TRBV7-2 with TRBJ2-7, with 13 bases matching TRBD2. Germline CDR1 reads SGHTA; CDR2 reads FQGNSA. The V segment lost 5 bases and the J segment 2 bases; nucleotides outside the gene matches: 6. The CDR3 totals 16 residues. This CDR3 reads CASSAWTSGGPYEQYF. Here the CDR3 DNA reads TGTGCCAGCAGCGCCTGGACTAGCGGGGGACCCTACGAGCAGTACTTC.

This clonotype occurred a few times. This chain joins TRBV6-2 or TRBV6-3 and TRBJ2-7; D is undetermined. Germline V gene data show CDR1 as MNHEY and CDR2 as SVGEGT. The V end lost 2 bases, the J end lost 1 base, and 9 bases lay between the germline ends. The CDR3 consists of 14 residues. CDR3 nucleotides: TGTGCCAGCAGTTACGGGTTTGGTTCCTACGAGCAGTACTTC. This gives the protein CASSYGFGSYEQYF.

The J gene is TRBJ2-5, the V gene TRBV7-2; maybe TRBD2 (6 bases). Per germline, CDR1 SGHTA and CDR2 FQGNSA. The CDR3 covers 15 residues. With 0 bases removed from V and 5 bases from J, the gap between germline ends came to 13 bases. The CDR3 sequence: CASSLADGRGETQYF. CDR3 nucleotide sequence: TGTGCCAGCAGCTTAGCTGACGGGAGAGGGGAGACCCAGTACTTC.

Note on this clonotype: Germline is not matched at one junction end, which may reflect a read error. The V gene is TRBV28, the J gene TRBJ2-5, with TRBD2 matching 7 bases. The germline V gene encodes CDR1 MDHEN and CDR2 SYDVKM. CDR3 length equals 17 residues. In DNA form, the CDR3 reads TGTGGCAGCAGTGCCTACACTAGCGCAGATTCCCAAGAGACCCAGTACTTC. Translated: CGSSAYTSADSQETQYF.